The 10 T cell receptor beta chains listed next were all sequenced from one sample in a study of T cell responses to AZD1222 COVID-19 vaccine. TCRdb's table, derived via immunoSEQ multiplex PCR, lists solely in-frame clones and lacks some. The sample lists 110,000 to 150,000 clones, 93% occurring once. The specimen comprised peripheral blood, sampled on day 0 of AZD1222 vaccination. These receptors were collected from an adult in good health.

This sequence joins TRBV5-1 and TRBJ2-7; 7 bases fit TRBD1. Trimming at V came to 4 bases and at J to 7 bases, leaving 8 bases not matched to a gene. Germline V gene data show CDR1 as SGHRS and CDR2 as YFSETQ. This CDR3 is 13 amino acids long. The CDR3 protein is CASSDDRVREQYF. The DNA of the CDR3 is TGCGCCAGCAGCGACGACAGGGTCCGGGAGCAGTACTTC.

This chain connects TRBV10-3 to TRBJ1-1, with 7 bases identical to TRBD1. The CDR3 is 14 amino acids. CDR1 is ENHRY and CDR2 is SYGVKD in the germline V gene. The V gene end was trimmed by 0 bases and the J gene end by 8 bases; junction bases not matched to a gene: 6. For the CDR3, the DNA is TGTGCCATCAGTGAGTCGACACAGGGGACCGAAGCTTTCTTT. As protein: CAISESTQGTEAFF.

The genes are TRBV5-1 and TRBJ1-4, with 9 bases lining up with TRBD1. Germline values: CDR1 SGHRS, CDR2 YFSETQ. The CDR3 is 17 amino acids. V shed 4 bases and J 3 bases; nucleotides not matched to a gene: 10. CDR3 DNA sequence: TGCGCCAGCAGCCGCTCAACAGGGGGCGAGTCTAATGAAAAACTGTTTTTT. The encoded protein is CASSRSTGGESNEKLFF.

This clone was counted a single time. The chain combines TRBV2 with TRBJ2-7; possibly TRBD1 for D (6 bases). With 9 bases removed from V and 0 bases from J, the gap between germline ends came to 12 bases. Germline lookup yields CDR1 SNHLY and CDR2 FYNNEI. This CDR3 is built from 13 residues. CDR3 DNA sequence: TGTGCCAGAGGGACACAGAGCTCCTACGAGCAGTACTTC. Protein sequence: CARGTQSSYEQYF.

The rearrangement joins TRBV5-1 to TRBJ1-2; TRBD1 agrees at 8 bases. The CDR3 totals 13 residues. CDR1 and CDR2 (germline): SGHRS, YFSETQ. The trim removed 3 bases at V and 5 bases at J, leaving 3 bases unmatched. The CDR3 nucleotides are TGCGCCAGCAGCTCGGACAGGGATTATGGCTACACCTTC. Amino acid sequence: CASSSDRDYGYTF.

The chain combines TRBV19 with TRBJ1-6; TRBD1 agrees at 7 bases. Per the germline V gene, CDR1 is LNHDA and CDR2 is SQIVND (reference sequence). This CDR3 has 14 residues. Germline trimming cut 5 bases from V and 7 bases from J; bases unmatched to any gene: 5. The CDR3 spells CASSVTGTNSPLHF. The CDR3 DNA is TGTGCCAGTAGTGTGACAGGGACCAATTCACCCCTCCACTTT.

The V call is TRBV19, the J call TRBJ1-4, with a weak D call TRBD1 (5 bases). This CDR3 region has 15 residues. CDR1 and CDR2 (germline): LNHDA, SQIVND (reference sequence). V was trimmed by 5 bases and J by 7 bases, leaving 17 bases between them. CDR3 sequence (DNA): TGTGCCAGTAGTGGGGACCCGGCGGGGGGTGAAAAACTGTTTTTT. Translated, it gives CASSGDPAGGEKLFF.

The chain joins TRBV9 to TRBJ2-2, with TRBD1 matching over 7 bases. Germline CDR1 reads SGDLS; CDR2 reads YYNGEE. The CDR3 runs to 16 residues. V was clipped by 3 bases and J by 5 bases; unmatched bases: 10. The CDR3 spells CASSATGLGGTGELFF. The CDR3 DNA is TGTGCCAGCAGCGCGACAGGGCTAGGTGGGACCGGGGAGCTGTTTTTT.

The chain has TRBV11-3 and TRBJ2-7, with D possibly matching TRBD1 (5 bases). Trimming left V 0 bases short and J 3 bases short, with 9 bases between. This CDR3 has 14 amino acids. Germline V CDR1 and CDR2: SGHNT, YENEEA. The CDR3 is CASSLDSGNYEQYF. In DNA, the CDR3 is TGTGCCAGCAGCTTAGACTCAGGGAACTACGAGCAGTACTTC. Filled out from reference TRBV11-3 and TRBJ2-7, the complete variable domain reads EAGVVQSPRYKIIEKKQPVAFWCNPISGHNTLYWYLQNLGQGPELLIRYENEEAVDDSQLPKDRFSAERLKGVDSTLKIQPAELGDSAVYLCASSLDSGNYEQYFGPGTRLTVT.

The chain has TRBV5-6 and TRBJ1-1; D uncertain. Trimming took off 0 bases at V and 1 base at J, with 7 bases between the two ends. The CDR3 has 14 residues. Germline CDR1 is SGHDT and CDR2 is YYEEEE. CDR3 DNA: TGTGCCAGCAGCTTGGACGAGGGGAACACTGAAGCTTTCTTT. Protein sequence: CASSLDEGNTEAFF.